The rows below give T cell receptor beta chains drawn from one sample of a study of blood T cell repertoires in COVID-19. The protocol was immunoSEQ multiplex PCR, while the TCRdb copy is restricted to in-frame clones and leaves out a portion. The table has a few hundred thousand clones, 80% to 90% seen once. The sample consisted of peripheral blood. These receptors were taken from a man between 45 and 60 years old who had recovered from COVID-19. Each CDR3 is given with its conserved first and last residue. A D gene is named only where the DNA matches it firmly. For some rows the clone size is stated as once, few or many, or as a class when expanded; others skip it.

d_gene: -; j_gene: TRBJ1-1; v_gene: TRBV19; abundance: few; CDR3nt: TGTGCCAGTATCAAAGACAGCTGGAACACTGAAGCTTTCTTT; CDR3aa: CASIKDSWNTEAFF
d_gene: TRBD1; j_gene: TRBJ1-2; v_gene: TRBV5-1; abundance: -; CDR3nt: TGCGCCAGCAGCCCGGGGACAGGGGATAATGGCTACACCTTC; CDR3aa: CASSPGTGDNGYTF
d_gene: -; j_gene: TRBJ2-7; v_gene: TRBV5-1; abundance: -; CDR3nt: TGCGCCAGCAGTCGGAACTACCGGGACTTCGGCGACGAGCAGTACTTC; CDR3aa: CASSRNYRDFGDEQYF
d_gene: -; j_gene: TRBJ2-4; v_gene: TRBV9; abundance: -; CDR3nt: TGTGCCAGCAGCGTAGAGGGGGAAAACATTCAGTACTTC; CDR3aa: CASSVEGENIQYF
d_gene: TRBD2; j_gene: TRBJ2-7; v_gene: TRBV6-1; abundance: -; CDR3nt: TGTGCCAGCAGTGAAAGGTTTTCGGGACTAGCGGTCTCCTACGAGCAGTACTTC; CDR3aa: CASSERFSGLAVSYEQYF
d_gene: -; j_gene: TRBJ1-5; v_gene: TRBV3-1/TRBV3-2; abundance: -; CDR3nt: TGTGCCAGCAGCCAATCTAGGAATAATCAGCCCCAGCATTTT; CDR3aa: CASSQSRNNQPQHF
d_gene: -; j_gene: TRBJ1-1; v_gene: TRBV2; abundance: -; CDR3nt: TGTGCCAGCAGTGACCCCCACGGGGGTTCGAACACTGAAGCTTTCTTT; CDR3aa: CASSDPHGGSNTEAFF
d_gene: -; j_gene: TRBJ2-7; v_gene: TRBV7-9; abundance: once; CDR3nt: TGTGCCAGCAGCTCCGGGTTTGACGAGCAGTACTTC; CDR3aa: CASSSGFDEQYF
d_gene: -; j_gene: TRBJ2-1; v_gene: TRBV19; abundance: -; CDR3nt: TGTGCCAGTAGTATCAAGCAGGGCTACAATGAGCAGTTCTTC; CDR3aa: CASSIKQGYNEQFF
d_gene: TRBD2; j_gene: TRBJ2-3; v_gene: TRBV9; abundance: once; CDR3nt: TGTGCCAGCAGCGATGGGACTAGCGGGAGCACAGATACGCAGTATTTT; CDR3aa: CASSDGTSGSTDTQYF
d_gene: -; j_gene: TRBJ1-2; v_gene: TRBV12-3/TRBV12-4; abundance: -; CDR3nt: TGTGCCAGCAGCTCTATCGGGGTCTACACCTTC; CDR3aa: CASSSIGVYTF
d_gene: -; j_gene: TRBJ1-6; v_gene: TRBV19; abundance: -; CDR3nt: TGTGCCAGTACCACCGGGGTTTCCTATAATTCACCCCTCCACTTT; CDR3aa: CASTTGVSYNSPLHF
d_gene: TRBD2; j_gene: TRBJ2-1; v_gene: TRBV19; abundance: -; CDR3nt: TGTGCCAGTAGTATTTGGCGACTAGCGGGAGTTAATGAGCAGTTCTTC; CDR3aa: CASSIWRLAGVNEQFF
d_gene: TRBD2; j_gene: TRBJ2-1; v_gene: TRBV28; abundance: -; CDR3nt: TGTGCCAGCAGTCTAGGACTAGCGGGAGGCGGTGAGCAGTTCTTC; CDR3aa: CASSLGLAGGGEQFF
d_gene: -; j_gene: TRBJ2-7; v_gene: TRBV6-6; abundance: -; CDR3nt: TGTGCCAGCAGTTCCTCTACAGCCAGCGAGCAGTACTTC; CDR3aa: CASSSSTASEQYF
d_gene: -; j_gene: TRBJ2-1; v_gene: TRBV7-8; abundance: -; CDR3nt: TGTGCCAGCAGCTTAGTGGCGGGCGCCTCCTACAATGAGCAGTTCTTC; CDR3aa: CASSLVAGASYNEQFF
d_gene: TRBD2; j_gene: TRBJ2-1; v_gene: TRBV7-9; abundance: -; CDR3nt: TGTGCCAGCAGCTTTACGGGACTAACCTACAATGAGCAGTTCTTC; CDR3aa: CASSFTGLTYNEQFF
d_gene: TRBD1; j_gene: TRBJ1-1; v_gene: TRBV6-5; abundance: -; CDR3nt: TGTGCCAGCAGTCCGGACAGGTGGAACACTGAAGCTTTCTTT; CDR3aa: CASSPDRWNTEAFF
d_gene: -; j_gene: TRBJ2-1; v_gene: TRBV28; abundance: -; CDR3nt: TGTGCCAGCCAGGCAGCGGGTCCTTGGGGCCATGAGCAGTTCTTC; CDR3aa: CASQAAGPWGHEQFF
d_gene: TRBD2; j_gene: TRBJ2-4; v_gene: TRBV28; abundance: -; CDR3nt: TGTGCCTGTAGGGCGGGGGGAGGAGGAAACATTCAGTACTTC; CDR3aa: CACRAGGGGNIQYF
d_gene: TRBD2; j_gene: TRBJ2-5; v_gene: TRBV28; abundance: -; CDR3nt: TGTGCCAGCAGTTTAGGCGGGAGTGAACAAGAGACCCAGTACTTC; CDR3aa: CASSLGGSEQETQYF
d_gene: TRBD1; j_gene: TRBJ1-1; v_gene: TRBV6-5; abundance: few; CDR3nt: TGTGCCAGCAGTCCTCGACAGGGATCGAACACTGAAGCTTTCTTT; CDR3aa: CASSPRQGSNTEAFF
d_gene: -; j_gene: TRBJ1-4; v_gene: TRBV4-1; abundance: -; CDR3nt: TGCGCCAGCAGTTTAGTACAGGTTACTAATGAAAAACTGTTTTTT; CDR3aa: CASSLVQVTNEKLFF
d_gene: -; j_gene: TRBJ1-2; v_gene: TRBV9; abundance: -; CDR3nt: TGTGCCAGCAGCGCCATACCAGGGGAGGGTGGCTACACCTTC; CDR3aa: CASSAIPGEGGYTF
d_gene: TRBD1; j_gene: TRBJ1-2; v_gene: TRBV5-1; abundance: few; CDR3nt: TGCGCCAGCAGCTCGGGACAGGGGGCGGGCTATGGCTACACCTTC; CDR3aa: CASSSGQGAGYGYTF
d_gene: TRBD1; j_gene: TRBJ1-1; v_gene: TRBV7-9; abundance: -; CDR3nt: TGTGCCAGCAGAAGACAGGGGGTTTACACTGAAGCTTTCTTT; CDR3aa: CASRRQGVYTEAFF
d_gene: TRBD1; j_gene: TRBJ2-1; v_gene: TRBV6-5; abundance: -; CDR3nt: TGTGCCAGCAGACCCAGACAGGGGGTTTTCAATGAGCAGTTCTTC; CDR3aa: CASRPRQGVFNEQFF
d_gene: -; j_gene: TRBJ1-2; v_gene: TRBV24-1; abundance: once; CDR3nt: TGTGCCACCAGAGGACAGCCGGGCTATGGCTACACCTTC; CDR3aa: CATRGQPGYGYTF